This TCR beta chain was captured by sequencing in a study of T cell responses to AZD1222 COVID-19 vaccine. Study overall: The study pooled second doses at about 4 or about 12 weeks.

Trimming cost V 6 bases and J 7 bases, with 15 bases left between them. Germline CDR1 is MGHRA and CDR2 is YSYEKL. This CDR3 is built from 13 residues. The protocol was immunoSEQ multiplex PCR, while the TCRdb copy is restricted to in-frame clones and leaves out a portion. The profile shows about 87,000 clones, 90% of them singletons. General study points: Vaccination with two AZD1222 doses was followed by a rise in Spike-specific TCR breadth and depth.

As concerns this clone: Its target is not known.

The gene calls are TRBV4-1 and TRBJ1-1; D is unclear. The sample here was peripheral blood, taken on day 0 of AZD1222 vaccination. The TCR originated in an adult in good health. The CDR3 is CASRAPGRVEAFF. CDR3 sequence (DNA): TGCGCCAGCAGAGCCCCCGGACGGGTTGAAGCTTTCTTT.